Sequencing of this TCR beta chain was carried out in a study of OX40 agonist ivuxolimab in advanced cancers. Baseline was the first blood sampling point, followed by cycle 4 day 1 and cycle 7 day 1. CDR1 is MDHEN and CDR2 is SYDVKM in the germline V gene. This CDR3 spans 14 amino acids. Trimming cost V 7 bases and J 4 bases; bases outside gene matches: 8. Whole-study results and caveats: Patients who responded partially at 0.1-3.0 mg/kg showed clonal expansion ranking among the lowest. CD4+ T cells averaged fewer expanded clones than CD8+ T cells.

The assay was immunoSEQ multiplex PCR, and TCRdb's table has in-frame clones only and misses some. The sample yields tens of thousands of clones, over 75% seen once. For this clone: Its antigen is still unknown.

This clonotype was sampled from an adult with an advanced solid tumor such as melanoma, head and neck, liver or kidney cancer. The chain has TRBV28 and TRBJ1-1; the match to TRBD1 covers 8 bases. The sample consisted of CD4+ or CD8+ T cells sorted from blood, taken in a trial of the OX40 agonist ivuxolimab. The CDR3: CASTVTGVATEAFF. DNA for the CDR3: TGTGCCAGCACCGTGACAGGGGTGGCCACTGAAGCTTTCTTT. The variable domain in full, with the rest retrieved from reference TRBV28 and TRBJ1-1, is DVKVTQSSRYLVKRTGEKVFLECVQDMDHENMFWYRQDPGLGLRLIYFSYDVKMKEKGDIPEGYSVSREKKERFSLILESASTNQTSMYLCASTVTGVATEAFFGQGTRLTVV.